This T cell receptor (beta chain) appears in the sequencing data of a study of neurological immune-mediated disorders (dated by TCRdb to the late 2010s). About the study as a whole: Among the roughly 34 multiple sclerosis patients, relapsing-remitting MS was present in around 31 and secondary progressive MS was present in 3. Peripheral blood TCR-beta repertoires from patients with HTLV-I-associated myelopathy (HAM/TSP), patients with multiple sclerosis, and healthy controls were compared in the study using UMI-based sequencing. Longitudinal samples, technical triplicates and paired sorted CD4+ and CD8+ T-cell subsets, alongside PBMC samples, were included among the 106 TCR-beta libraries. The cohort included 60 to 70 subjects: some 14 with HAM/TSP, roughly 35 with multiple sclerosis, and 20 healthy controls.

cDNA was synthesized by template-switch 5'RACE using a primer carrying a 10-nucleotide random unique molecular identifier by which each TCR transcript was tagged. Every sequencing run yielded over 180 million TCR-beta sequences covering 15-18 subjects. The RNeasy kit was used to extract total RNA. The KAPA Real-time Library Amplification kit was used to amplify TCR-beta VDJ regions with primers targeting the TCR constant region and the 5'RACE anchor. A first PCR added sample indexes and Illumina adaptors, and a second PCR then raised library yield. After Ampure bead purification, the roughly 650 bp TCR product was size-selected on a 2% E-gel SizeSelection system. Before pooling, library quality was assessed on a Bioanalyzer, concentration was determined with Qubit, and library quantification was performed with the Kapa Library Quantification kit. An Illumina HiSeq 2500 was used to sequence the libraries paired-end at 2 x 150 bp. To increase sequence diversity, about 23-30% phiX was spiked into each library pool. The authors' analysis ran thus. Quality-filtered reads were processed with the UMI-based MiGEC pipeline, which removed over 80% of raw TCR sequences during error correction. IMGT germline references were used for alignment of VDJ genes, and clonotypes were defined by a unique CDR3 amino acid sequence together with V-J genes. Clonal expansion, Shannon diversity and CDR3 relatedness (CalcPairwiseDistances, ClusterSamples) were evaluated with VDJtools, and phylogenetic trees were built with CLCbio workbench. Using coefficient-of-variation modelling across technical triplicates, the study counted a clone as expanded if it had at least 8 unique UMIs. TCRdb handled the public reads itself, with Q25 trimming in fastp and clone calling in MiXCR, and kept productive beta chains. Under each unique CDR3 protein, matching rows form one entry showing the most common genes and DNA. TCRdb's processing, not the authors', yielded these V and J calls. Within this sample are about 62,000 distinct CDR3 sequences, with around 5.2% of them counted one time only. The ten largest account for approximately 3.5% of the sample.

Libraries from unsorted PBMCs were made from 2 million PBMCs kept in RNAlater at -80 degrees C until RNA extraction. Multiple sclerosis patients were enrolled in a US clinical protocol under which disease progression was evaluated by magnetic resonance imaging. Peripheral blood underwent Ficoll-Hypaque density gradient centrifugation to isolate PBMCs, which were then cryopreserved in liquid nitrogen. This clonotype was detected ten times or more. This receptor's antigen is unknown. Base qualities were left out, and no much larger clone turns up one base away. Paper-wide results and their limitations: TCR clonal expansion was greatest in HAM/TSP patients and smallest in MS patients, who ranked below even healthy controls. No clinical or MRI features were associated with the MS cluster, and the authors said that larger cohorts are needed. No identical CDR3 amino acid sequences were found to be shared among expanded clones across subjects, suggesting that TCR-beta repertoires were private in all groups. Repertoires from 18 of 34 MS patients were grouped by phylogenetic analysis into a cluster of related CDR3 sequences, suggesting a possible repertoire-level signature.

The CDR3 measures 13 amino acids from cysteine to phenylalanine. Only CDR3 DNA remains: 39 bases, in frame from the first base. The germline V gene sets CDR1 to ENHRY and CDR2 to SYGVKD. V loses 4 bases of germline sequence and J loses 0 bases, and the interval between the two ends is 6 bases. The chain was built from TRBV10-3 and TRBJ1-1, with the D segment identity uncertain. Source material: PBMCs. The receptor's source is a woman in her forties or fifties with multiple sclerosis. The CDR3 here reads CAISVRMNTEAFF. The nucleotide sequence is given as TGTGCCATCAGTGTCCGGATGAACACTGAAGCTTTCTTT.